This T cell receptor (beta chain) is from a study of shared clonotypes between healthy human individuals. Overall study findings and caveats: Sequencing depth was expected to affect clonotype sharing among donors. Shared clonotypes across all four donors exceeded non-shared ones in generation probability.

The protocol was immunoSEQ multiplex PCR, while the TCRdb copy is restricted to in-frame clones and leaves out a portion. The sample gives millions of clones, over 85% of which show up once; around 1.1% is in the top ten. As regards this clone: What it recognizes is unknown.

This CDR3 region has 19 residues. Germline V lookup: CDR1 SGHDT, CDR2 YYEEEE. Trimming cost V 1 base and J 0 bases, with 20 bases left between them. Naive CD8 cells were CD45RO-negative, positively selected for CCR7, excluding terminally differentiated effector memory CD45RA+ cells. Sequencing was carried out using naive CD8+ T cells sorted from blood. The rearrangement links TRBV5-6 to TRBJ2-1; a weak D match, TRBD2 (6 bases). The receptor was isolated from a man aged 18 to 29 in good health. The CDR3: CASSLLRDFPLSSYNEQFF. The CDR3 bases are TGTGCCAGCAGCTTGCTGAGGGACTTCCCCTTGAGCTCCTACAATGAGCAGTTCTTC.